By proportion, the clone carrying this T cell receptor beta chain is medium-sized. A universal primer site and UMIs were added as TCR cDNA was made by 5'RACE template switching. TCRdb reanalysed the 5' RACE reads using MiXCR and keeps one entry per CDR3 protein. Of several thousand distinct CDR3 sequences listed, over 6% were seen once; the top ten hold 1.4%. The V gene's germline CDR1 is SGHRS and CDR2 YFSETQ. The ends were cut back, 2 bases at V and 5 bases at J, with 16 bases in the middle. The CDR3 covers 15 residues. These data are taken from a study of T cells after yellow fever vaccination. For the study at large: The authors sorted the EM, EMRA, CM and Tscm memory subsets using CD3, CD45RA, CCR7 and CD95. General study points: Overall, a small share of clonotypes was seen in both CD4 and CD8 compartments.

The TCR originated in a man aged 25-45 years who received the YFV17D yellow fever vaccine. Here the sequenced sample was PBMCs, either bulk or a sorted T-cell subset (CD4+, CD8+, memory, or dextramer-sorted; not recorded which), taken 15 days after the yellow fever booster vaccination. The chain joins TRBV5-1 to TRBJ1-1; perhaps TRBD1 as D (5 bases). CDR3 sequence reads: CASSFPSTGETEAFF. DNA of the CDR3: TGCGCCAGCAGCTTCCCCTCGACGGGGGAGACTGAAGCTTTCTTT.